These T cell receptor beta chains were read from a single sample in a study of regulatory T cells in long-lasting Graves disease. TCRdb processed the multiplex PCR reads anew with MiXCR; each CDR3 protein has one entry. Among some 600,000 distinct CDR3 sequences listed, about 16% were seen once. The same specimen was also included in a second study, on T cells in Graves' hyperthyroidism and ophthalmopathy.

Material: peripheral blood mononuclear cells (PBMCs), obtained at new diagnosis, from a patient treated with antithyroid drugs. The source is a man aged 18 to 29 with Graves disease. CDR3s include the opening cysteine and the closing phenylalanine or tryptophan. Fields, in order: D gene, clone size, V gene, J gene, CDR3 protein, CDR3 DNA. A D gene is named only where the DNA matches it firmly. For some rows the clone size is stated as once, few or many, or as a class when expanded; others skip it.

D: NA
size: NA
V: TRBV19
J: TRBJ1-1
CDR3: CASSIRFRHTEAFF
DNA: TGTGCCAGTAGTATCCGCTTCAGACATACTGAAGCTTTCTTT

D: NA
size: NA
V: TRBV9
J: TRBJ2-3
CDR3: CASSVMAATDTQYF
DNA: TGTGCCAGCAGCGTAATGGCAGCCACAGATACGCAGTATTTT

D: TRBD2
size: many
V: TRBV11-2
J: TRBJ2-5
CDR3: CASSLGVAGKETQYF
DNA: TGTGCCAGCAGCTTAGGAGTAGCGGGAAAAGAGACCCAGTACTTC

D: NA
size: few
V: TRBV19
J: TRBJ2-6
CDR3: CASSKVGSGANVLTF
DNA: TGTGCCAGTAGTAAGGTGGGCTCTGGGGCCAACGTCCTGACTTTC

D: TRBD2
size: NA
V: TRBV5-1
J: TRBJ2-5
CDR3: CASSLASSGLQETQYF
DNA: TGCGCCAGCAGCTTGGCTTCTAGCGGACTTCAAGAGACCCAGTACTTC

D: TRBD2
size: many
V: TRBV7-9
J: TRBJ2-1
CDR3: CASSLVARENNEQFF
DNA: TGTGCCAGCAGCTTAGTCGCGCGGGAGAACAATGAGCAGTTCTTC

D: TRBD2
size: many
V: TRBV30
J: TRBJ2-1
CDR3: CAWTSGSRRVQFF
DNA: TGTGCCTGGACTAGCGGGAGCCGAAGGGTACAGTTCTTC

D: NA
size: NA
V: TRBV25-1
J: TRBJ2-3
CDR3: CASSDGGRGTTDTQYF
DNA: TGTGCCAGCAGTGACGGGGGCCGGGGAACCACAGATACGCAGTATTTT

D: NA
size: few
V: TRBV4-1
J: TRBJ1-1
CDR3: CASSPSGTLGGTEAFF
DNA: TGCGCCAGCAGCCCCTCCGGGACTCTTGGGGGGACTGAAGCTTTCTTT

D: TRBD1
size: NA
V: TRBV19
J: TRBJ1-2
CDR3: CAGGAGQDYGYTF
DNA: TGTGCCGGTGGGGCCGGACAGGACTATGGCTACACCTTC

D: NA
size: many
V: TRBV20-1
J: TRBJ2-7
CDR3: CSARGWGKYEQYF
DNA: TGCAGTGCTAGGGGTTGGGGGAAATACGAGCAGTACTTC

D: NA
size: NA
V: TRBV20-1
J: TRBJ2-7
CDR3: CSAVLDGTYEQYF
DNA: TGCAGTGCAGTTTTGGACGGTACCTACGAGCAGTACTTC

D: TRBD2
size: many
V: TRBV5-5
J: TRBJ2-3
CDR3: CASSSGLAQSTDTQYF
DNA: TGTGCCAGCAGCTCGGGACTAGCGCAAAGCACAGATACGCAGTATTTT

D: NA
size: many
V: TRBV28
J: TRBJ1-5
CDR3: CASSPLRGNQPQHF
DNA: TGTGCCAGCAGCCCCCTCAGGGGCAATCAGCCCCAGCATTTT

D: NA
size: NA
V: TRBV28
J: TRBJ2-5
CDR3: CASSPPVETQYF
DNA: TGTGCCAGCAGTCCCCCGGTGGAGACCCAGTACTTC

D: TRBD1
size: many
V: TRBV30
J: TRBJ2-7
CDR3: CAWDRAQGYEQYF
DNA: TGTGCCTGGGACAGGGCTCAAGGGTACGAGCAGTACTTC

D: NA
size: NA
V: TRBV2
J: TRBJ1-2
CDR3: CASSDVGWDKKSGYTF
DNA: TGTGCCAGCAGTGACGTGGGGTGGGACAAGAAGTCTGGCTACACCTTC

D: TRBD2
size: few
V: TRBV18
J: TRBJ2-5
CDR3: CASSPPMTSGRETQYF
DNA: TGTGCCAGCTCACCACCGATGACTAGCGGGAGGGAGACCCAGTACTTC

D: NA
size: many
V: TRBV27
J: TRBJ1-1
CDR3: CASSLSYRGYTEAFF
DNA: TGTGCCAGCAGTTTATCGTATCGAGGATACACTGAAGCTTTCTTT

D: TRBD2
size: few
V: TRBV20-1
J: TRBJ2-1
CDR3: CSALRLALSSYNEQFF
DNA: TGCAGTGCTCTTCGACTAGCTCTTAGCTCCTACAATGAGCAGTTCTTC

D: TRBD2
size: few
V: TRBV9
J: TRBJ2-3
CDR3: CASSVGGGSSDTQYF
DNA: TGTGCCAGCAGCGTAGGGGGCGGGAGCTCAGATACGCAGTATTTT

D: TRBD2
size: many
V: TRBV27
J: TRBJ2-2
CDR3: CASNPLAGADGELFF
DNA: TGTGCCAGCAATCCACTAGCGGGAGCGGACGGGGAGCTGTTTTTT

D: NA
size: few
V: TRBV5-1
J: TRBJ1-1
CDR3: CASSFGGLEAFF
DNA: TGCGCCAGCAGCTTTGGAGGGCTTGAAGCTTTCTTT

D: NA
size: many
V: TRBV7-9
J: TRBJ2-1
CDR3: CASSSSRGRMEEQFF
DNA: TGTGCCAGCAGCTCCTCGAGGGGACGAATGGAGGAGCAGTTCTTC

D: NA
size: NA
V: TRBV5-1
J: TRBJ2-5
CDR3: CASSLIFQETQYF
DNA: TGCGCCAGCAGCTTGATATTCCAAGAGACCCAGTACTTC

D: TRBD2
size: NA
V: TRBV28
J: TRBJ2-7
CDR3: CASGTSGSINEQYF
DNA: TGTGCCAGCGGGACTAGCGGGAGTATCAACGAGCAGTACTTC

D: NA
size: many
V: TRBV7-9
J: TRBJ1-1
CDR3: CASSLGGIGGTTEAFF
DNA: TGTGCCAGCAGCTTAGGGGGAATCGGGGGCACCACTGAAGCTTTCTTT

D: NA
size: many
V: TRBV9
J: TRBJ2-1
CDR3: CASSVGDSISSYNEQFF
DNA: TGTGCCAGCAGCGTAGGGGACTCCATTAGCTCCTACAATGAGCAGTTCTTC

D: TRBD2
size: NA
V: TRBV27
J: TRBJ2-7
CDR3: CASTPGGLAGFYEQYF
DNA: TGTGCCAGCACCCCCGGGGGACTAGCGGGATTTTACGAGCAGTACTTC

D: TRBD1
size: many
V: TRBV7-3
J: TRBJ1-2
CDR3: CASSLTPQGAINYGYTF
DNA: TGTGCCAGCAGCTTAACCCCACAGGGGGCGATTAACTATGGCTACACCTTC

D: TRBD2
size: NA
V: TRBV12-3/TRBV12-4
J: TRBJ2-2
CDR3: CASSSLGLAGVTGELFF
DNA: TGTGCCAGCAGTTCCCTTGGACTAGCGGGAGTCACCGGGGAGCTGTTTTTT

D: NA
size: few
V: TRBV12-3/TRBV12-4
J: TRBJ1-6
CDR3: CASSFEGVNNSPLHF
DNA: TGTGCCAGCAGTTTTGAGGGGGTAAATAATTCACCCCTCCACTTT

D: NA
size: few
V: TRBV5-1
J: TRBJ1-3
CDR3: CASSGFSGNTIYF
DNA: TGCGCCAGCTCGGGATTCTCTGGAAACACCATATATTTT

D: NA
size: many
V: TRBV6-1
J: TRBJ2-7
CDR3: CASQGNGDEQYF
DNA: TGTGCCAGCCAGGGGAACGGGGACGAGCAGTACTTC

D: NA
size: few
V: TRBV18
J: TRBJ2-1
CDR3: CASSPSRGTEQFF
DNA: TGTGCCAGCTCACCTAGCCGGGGCACCGAGCAGTTCTTC

D: TRBD2
size: NA
V: TRBV20-1
J: TRBJ2-3
CDR3: CSARAPGLVDTQYF
DNA: TGCAGTGCTAGAGCGCCGGGACTAGTAGATACGCAGTATTTT

D: NA
size: NA
V: TRBV27
J: TRBJ1-2
CDR3: CASSSRQEANYGYTF
DNA: TGTGCCAGCAGTTCGCGCCAAGAAGCTAACTATGGCTACACCTTC

D: NA
size: many
V: TRBV10-3
J: TRBJ2-3
CDR3: CAIARVTDTQYF
DNA: TGTGCCATCGCCCGAGTCACAGATACGCAGTATTTT